The text below deals with one T cell receptor (beta chain). V shed 0 bases and J 3 bases; nucleotides not matched to a gene: 3. In germline, CDR1 is LGHNA, CDR2 YSLEER. CDR3 length: 16 residues. The data stem from a study of identical twins. Using its own MiXCR run on the 5' RACE reads, TCRdb lists one record per CDR3 protein. The table has hundreds of thousands of distinct CDR3 sequences, around 20% seen once. Every one of the donors was a healthy Caucasian. The same data also went into a second study, on T cells expressing NK-cell markers. That study adds: Source material for TCR beta repertoires consisted of sorted CD3+CD56+NKG2C+, CD3+CD56+NKG2C- and CD3+CD56-NKG2C+ T cells. Sequenced donors, eight in total, included seven who were HCMV-seropositive and one who was seronegative. Dominant NKG2C+ clonotypes in a handful of donors made up roughly 1.0-7.0% of CD8+ T cells.

The source is a woman younger than 35 in good health. The chain combines TRBV4-3 with TRBJ2-2, with TRBD2 matching 8 bases. Sequenced: PBMCs. DNA of the CDR3: TGCGCCAGCAGCCAAGACAGCGGGGGTTACACCGGGGAGCTGTTTTTT. This encodes CASSQDSGGYTGELFF.